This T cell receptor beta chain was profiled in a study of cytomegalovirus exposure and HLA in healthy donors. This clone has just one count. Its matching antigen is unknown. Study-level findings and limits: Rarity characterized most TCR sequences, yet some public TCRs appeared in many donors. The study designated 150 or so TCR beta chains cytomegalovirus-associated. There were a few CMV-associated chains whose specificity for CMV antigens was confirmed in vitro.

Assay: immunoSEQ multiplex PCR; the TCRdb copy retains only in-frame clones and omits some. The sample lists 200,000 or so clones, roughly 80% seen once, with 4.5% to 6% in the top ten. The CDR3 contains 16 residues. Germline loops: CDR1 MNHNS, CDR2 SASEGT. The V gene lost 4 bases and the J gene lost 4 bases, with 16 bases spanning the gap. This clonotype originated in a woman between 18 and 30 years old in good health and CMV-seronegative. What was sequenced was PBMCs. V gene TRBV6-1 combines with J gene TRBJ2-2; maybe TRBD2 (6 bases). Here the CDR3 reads CASSAHERAGTGELFF. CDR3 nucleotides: TGTGCCAGCAGTGCGCATGAGCGGGCGGGCACCGGGGAGCTGTTTTTT.